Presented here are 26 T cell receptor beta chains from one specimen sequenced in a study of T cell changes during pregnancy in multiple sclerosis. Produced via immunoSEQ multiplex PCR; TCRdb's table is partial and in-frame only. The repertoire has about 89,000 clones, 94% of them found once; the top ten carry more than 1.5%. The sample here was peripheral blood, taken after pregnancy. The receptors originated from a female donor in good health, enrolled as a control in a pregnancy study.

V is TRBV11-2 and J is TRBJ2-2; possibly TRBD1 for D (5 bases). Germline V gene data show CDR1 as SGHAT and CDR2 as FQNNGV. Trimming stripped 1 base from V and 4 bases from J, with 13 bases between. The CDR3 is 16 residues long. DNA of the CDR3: TGTGCCAGCAGCTTAGTAGGTGCAGGGTCCACCGGGGAGCTGTTTTTT. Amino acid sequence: CASSLVGAGSTGELFF.

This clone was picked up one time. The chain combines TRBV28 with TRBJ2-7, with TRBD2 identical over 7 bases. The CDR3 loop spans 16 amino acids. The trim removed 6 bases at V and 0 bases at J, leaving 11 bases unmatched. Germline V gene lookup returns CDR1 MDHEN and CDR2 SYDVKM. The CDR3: CASRSPSGDPSYEQYF. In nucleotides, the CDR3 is TGTGCCAGCAGATCTCCTAGCGGAGATCCCTCCTACGAGCAGTACTTC.

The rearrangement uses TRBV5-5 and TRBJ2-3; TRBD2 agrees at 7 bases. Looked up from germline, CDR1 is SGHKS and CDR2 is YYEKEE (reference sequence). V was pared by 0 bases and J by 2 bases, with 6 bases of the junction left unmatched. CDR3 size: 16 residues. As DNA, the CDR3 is TGTGCCAGCAGCTTGGAGTCTAGCGGCCTCACAGATACGCAGTATTTT. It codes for CASSLESSGLTDTQYF.

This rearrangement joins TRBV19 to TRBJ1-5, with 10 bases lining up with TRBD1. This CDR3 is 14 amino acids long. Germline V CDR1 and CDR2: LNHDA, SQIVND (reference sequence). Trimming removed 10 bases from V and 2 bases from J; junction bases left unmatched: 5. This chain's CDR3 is CATSGTGGNQPQHF. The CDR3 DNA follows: TGTGCCACCAGCGGGACAGGGGGCAATCAGCCCCAGCATTTT.

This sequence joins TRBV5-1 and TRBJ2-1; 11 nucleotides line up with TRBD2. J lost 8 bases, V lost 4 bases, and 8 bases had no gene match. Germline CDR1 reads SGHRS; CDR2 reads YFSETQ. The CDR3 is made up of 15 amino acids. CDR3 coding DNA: TGCGCCAGCAGCCCCGGACTAGCGGGCGTGGATGAGCAGTTCTTC. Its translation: CASSPGLAGVDEQFF.

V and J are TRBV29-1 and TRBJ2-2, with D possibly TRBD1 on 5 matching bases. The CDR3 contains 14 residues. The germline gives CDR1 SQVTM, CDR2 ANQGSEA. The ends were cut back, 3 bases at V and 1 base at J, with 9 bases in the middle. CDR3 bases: TGCAGCGTTGATAGGCAGGGGAACACCGGGGAGCTGTTTTTT. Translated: CSVDRQGNTGELFF.

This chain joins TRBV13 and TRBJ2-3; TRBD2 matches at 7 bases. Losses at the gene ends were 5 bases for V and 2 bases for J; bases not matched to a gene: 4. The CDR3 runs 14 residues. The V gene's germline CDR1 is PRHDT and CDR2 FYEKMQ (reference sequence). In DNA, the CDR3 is TGTGCCAGCAGCCCCACTAGCGCCACAGATACGCAGTATTTT. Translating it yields CASSPTSATDTQYF.

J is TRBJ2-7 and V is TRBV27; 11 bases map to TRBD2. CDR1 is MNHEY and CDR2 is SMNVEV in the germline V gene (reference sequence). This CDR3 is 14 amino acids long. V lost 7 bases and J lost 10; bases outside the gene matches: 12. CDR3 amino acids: CASKPTTSGTLQYF. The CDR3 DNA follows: TGTGCCAGCAAACCAACGACTAGCGGGACCCTTCAGTACTTC.

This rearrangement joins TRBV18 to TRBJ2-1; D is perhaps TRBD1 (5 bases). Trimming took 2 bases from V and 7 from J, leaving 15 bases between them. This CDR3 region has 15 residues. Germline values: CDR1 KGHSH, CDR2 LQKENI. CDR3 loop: CASSPADKALNEQFF. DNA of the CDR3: TGTGCCAGCTCACCAGCGGACAAGGCGTTAAATGAGCAGTTCTTC.

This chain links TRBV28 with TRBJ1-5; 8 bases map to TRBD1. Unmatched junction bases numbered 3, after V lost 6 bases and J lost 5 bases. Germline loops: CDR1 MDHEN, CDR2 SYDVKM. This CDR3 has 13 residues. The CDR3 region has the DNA TGTGCCAGCAGGTTACAGGGGGATCAGCCCCAGCATTTT. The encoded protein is CASRLQGDQPQHF.

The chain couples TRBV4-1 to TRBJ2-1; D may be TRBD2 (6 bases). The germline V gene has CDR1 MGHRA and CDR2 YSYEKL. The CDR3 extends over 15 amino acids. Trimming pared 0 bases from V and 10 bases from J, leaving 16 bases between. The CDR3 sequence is CASSQDGLALGEQFF. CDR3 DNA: TGCGCCAGCAGCCAAGACGGGCTAGCGTTGGGGGAGCAGTTCTTC.

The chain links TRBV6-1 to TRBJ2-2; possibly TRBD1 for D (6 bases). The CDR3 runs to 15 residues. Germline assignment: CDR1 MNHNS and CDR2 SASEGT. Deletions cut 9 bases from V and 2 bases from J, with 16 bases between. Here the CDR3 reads CASHVGQTNTGELFF. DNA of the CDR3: TGTGCCAGTCACGTCGGACAGACAAACACCGGGGAGCTGTTTTTT.

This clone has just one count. The CDR3 DNA follows: TGTGCCAGCAGCAGGACTACCAGCACAGATACGCAGTATTTT. It specifies CASSRTTSTDTQYF. The chain couples TRBV21-1 to TRBJ2-3; the table's D gene call, TRBD2, was not cross checked with the DNA. TRBV21-1 is flagged as a pseudogene. This CDR3 contains 14 residues.

The CDR3 DNA reads TGTGCCAGCAGTGGGACCGGGACACAACGGGAAAAACTGTTTTTT. Its translation: CASSGTGTQREKLFF. The chain employs TRBV6-1 and TRBJ1-4; D is perhaps TRBD1 (6 bases). This CDR3 has 15 residues. V lost 4 bases, J lost 8 bases, and 17 bases lay in between. CDR1 and CDR2 from the germline V gene are MNHNS and SASEGT.

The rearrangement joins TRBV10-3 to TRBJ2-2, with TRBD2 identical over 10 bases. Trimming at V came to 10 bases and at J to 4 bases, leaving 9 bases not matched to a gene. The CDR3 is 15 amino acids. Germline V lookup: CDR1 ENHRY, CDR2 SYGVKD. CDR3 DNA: TGTGCCACGAAAAGCGGGAGGGCCGTCACCGGGGAGCTGTTTTTT. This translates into CATKSGRAVTGELFF.

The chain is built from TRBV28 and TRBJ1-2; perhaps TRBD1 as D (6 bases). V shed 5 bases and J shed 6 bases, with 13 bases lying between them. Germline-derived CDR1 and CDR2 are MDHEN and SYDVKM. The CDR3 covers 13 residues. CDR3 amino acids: CASSLPDRNGYTF. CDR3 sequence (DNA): TGTGCCAGCAGTCTCCCGGACAGAAATGGCTACACCTTC.

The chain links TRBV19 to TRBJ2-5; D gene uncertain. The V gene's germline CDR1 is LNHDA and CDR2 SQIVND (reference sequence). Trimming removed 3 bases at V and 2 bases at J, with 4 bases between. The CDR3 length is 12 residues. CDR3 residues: CASSILQETQYF. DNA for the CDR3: TGTGCCAGTAGTATCCTTCAAGAGACCCAGTACTTC.

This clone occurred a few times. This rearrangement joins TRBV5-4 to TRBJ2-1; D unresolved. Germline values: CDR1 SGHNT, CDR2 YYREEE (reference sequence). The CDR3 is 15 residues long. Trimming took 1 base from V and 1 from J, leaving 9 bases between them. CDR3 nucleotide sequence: TGTGCCAGCAGCTTGTCTACCGGTTCCTACAATGAGCAGTTCTTC. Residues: CASSLSTGSYNEQFF.

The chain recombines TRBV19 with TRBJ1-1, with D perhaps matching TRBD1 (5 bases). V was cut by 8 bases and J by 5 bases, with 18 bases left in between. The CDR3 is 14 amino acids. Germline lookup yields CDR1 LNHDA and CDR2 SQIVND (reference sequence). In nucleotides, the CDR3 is TGTGCCAGTCACGGGGGTTTACCACAGACTGAAGCTTTCTTT. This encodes CASHGGLPQTEAFF.

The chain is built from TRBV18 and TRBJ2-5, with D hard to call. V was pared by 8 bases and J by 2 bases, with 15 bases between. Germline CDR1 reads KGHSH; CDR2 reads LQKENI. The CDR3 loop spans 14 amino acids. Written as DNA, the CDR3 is TGTGCCAGCACCCCGGAGTGGGTGCAAGAGACCCAGTACTTC. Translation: CASTPEWVQETQYF.

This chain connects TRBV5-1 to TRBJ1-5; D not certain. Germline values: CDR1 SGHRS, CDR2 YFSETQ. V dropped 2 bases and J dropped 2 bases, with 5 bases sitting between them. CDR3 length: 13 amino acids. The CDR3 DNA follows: TGCGCCAGCAGCTTTGAGGGCAATCAGCCCCAGCATTTT. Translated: CASSFEGNQPQHF.

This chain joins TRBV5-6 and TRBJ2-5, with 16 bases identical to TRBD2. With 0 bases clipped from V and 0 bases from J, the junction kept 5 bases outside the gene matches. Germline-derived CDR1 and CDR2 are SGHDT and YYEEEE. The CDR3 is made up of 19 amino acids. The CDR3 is CASSLGGLAGGTYQETQYF. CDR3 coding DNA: TGTGCCAGCAGCTTGGGGGGACTAGCGGGAGGGACGTACCAAGAGACCCAGTACTTC.

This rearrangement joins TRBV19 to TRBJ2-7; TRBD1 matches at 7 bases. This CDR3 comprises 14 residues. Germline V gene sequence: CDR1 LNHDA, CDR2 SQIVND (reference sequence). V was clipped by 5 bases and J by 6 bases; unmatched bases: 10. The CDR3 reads CASSPTGRLGEQYF. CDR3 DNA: TGTGCCAGTAGTCCGACAGGGCGGTTAGGCGAGCAGTACTTC. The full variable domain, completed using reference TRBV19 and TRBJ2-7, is DGGITQSPKYLFRKEGQNVTLSCEQNLNHDAMYWYRQDPGQGLRLIYYSQIVNDFQKGDIAEGYSVSREKKESFPLTVTSAQKNPTAFYLCASSPTGRLGEQYFGPGTRLTVT.

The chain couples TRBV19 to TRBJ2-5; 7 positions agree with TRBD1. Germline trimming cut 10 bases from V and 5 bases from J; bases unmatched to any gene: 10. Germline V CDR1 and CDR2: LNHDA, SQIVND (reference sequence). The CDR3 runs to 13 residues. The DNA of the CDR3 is TGTGCCACCAGGCTGACAGGGAATGAGACCCAGTACTTC. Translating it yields CATRLTGNETQYF.

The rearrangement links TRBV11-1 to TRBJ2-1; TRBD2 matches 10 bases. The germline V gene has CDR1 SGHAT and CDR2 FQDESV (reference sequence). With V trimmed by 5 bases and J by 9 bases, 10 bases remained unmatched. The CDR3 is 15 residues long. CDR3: CASSPSLAGAGEQFF. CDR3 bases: TGTGCCAGCAGCCCCTCTCTAGCGGGAGCGGGTGAGCAGTTCTTC.

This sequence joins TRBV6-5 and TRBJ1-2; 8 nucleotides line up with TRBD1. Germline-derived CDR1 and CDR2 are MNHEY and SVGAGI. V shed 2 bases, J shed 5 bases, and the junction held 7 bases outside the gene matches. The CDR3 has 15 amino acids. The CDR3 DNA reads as TGTGCCAGCAGTTACGGGACAGGAGCACCATATGGCTACACCTTC. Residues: CASSYGTGAPYGYTF.